This entry lists 23 T cell receptor beta chains sequenced from one sample in a study of shared clonotypes between healthy human individuals. Data came from immunoSEQ multiplex PCR; TCRdb stores just in-frame clones and leaves some out. This table holds hundreds of thousands of clones, around 73% found once. Sequenced sample: memory CD4+ T cells sorted from blood. The subset denotes: CD45RA-negative fraction. Receptors originate from a young woman in good health.

The chain recombines TRBV7-3 with TRBJ2-3; 13 positions match TRBD2. The CDR3 is 16 residues long. Trimming at V came to 5 bases and at J to 2 bases, leaving 4 bases not matched to a gene. Looked up from germline, CDR1 is SGHTA and CDR2 is FQGTGA. CDR3 nucleotide sequence: TGTGCCAGCAGCCGCGGACTAGCGGGAGACACAGATACGCAGTATTTT. It specifies CASSRGLAGDTDTQYF.

The chain recombines TRBV5-1 with TRBJ1-1; D is undetermined. CDR3 length: 13 residues. CDR1 SGHRS and CDR2 YFSETQ come from the germline V gene. The germline V and J ends were trimmed by 3 bases and 4 bases, with 10 bases remaining between them. The CDR3 sequence is CASSSTAGTEAFF. The CDR3 DNA sequence: TGCGCCAGCAGCTCCACAGCGGGCACTGAAGCTTTCTTT.

This clone was recorded many times. V and J are TRBV6-4 and TRBJ2-1; D might be TRBD2 (6 bases). From germline, CDR1 is MRHNA and CDR2 SNTAGT. Trimming left V 7 bases short and J 0 bases short, with 13 bases between. The CDR3 length is 15 residues. CDR3 coding DNA: TGTGCCAGCACTCAGGACGGGAGCTCCTACAATGAGCAGTTCTTC. Protein product: CASTQDGSSYNEQFF.

The count of this clone is one. The CDR3 DNA follows: TGTGCCAGCACCACCATCCGGGACAGTTTGGATGGCTACACCTTC. As protein: CASTTIRDSLDGYTF. The rearrangement joins TRBV27 to TRBJ1-2; TRBD1 aligns across 7 bases. Germline V gene lookup returns CDR1 MNHEY and CDR2 SMNVEV (reference sequence). The CDR3 loop spans 15 amino acids. Germline trimming cut 7 bases from V and 6 bases from J; bases unmatched to any gene: 14.

The genes are TRBV10-3 and TRBJ1-2; tentatively, D is TRBD1 (6 bases). CDR3 length equals 17 residues. Trimming stripped 2 bases from V and 4 bases from J, with 20 bases between. Per the germline V gene, CDR1 is ENHRY and CDR2 is SYGVKD. The CDR3 loop is CAISEIRGGRLSYGYTF. The CDR3 region has the DNA TGTGCCATCAGTGAGATTCGCGGGGGCCGCCTCTCCTATGGCTACACCTTC.

V is TRBV7-9 and J is TRBJ2-3; 10 bases map to TRBD2. V shed 6 bases, J shed 3 bases, and the junction held 3 bases outside the gene matches. The CDR3 runs to 14 residues. From germline, CDR1 is SEHNR and CDR2 FQNEAQ (reference sequence). The CDR3 loop reads CASSASGRTDTQYF. In DNA, the CDR3 is TGTGCCAGCAGTGCTAGCGGGAGAACAGATACGCAGTATTTT.

The chain carries TRBV7-8 and TRBJ2-2; D is unclear. The CDR3 runs to 12 residues. Trimming cost V 2 bases and J 5 bases, with 3 bases left between them. The germline V gene has CDR1 SGHVS and CDR2 FQNEAQ. CDR3 nucleotide sequence: TGTGCCAGCAGCTTAACTACCGGGGAGCTGTTTTTT. Translated: CASSLTTGELFF. The complete variable domain, with remaining parts taken from reference TRBV7-8 and TRBJ2-2, reads GAGVSQSPRYKVAKRGQDVALRCDPISGHVSLFWYQQALGQGPEFLTYFQNEAQLDKSGLPSDRFFAERPEGSVSTLKIQRTQQEDSAVYLCASSLTTGELFFGEGSRLTVL.

The chain couples TRBV6-4 to TRBJ1-2; 9 nucleotides align to TRBD1. Germline V gene data show CDR1 as MRHNA and CDR2 as SNTAGT. V trimming: 6 bases; J trimming: 8 bases; junction bases outside the gene matches: 13. The CDR3 loop spans 15 amino acids. CDR3 protein: CASSEHRGQVDGYTF. The CDR3 region has the DNA TGTGCCAGCAGCGAACACAGGGGGCAAGTTGACGGCTACACCTTC.

The chain joins TRBV28 to TRBJ1-1; perhaps TRBD1 as D (6 bases). Trimming left V 7 bases short and J 0 bases short, with 9 bases between. Germline lookup yields CDR1 MDHEN and CDR2 SYDVKM. The length of the CDR3 is 13 residues. CDR3 sequence (DNA): TGTGCCAGCACGGACAGCATGAACACTGAAGCTTTCTTT. Its protein product is CASTDSMNTEAFF.

The V gene is TRBV9, the J gene TRBJ2-5; 9 bases agree with TRBD1. Germline CDR1 SGDLS, CDR2 YYNGEE. The CDR3 contains 17 residues. The V gene end was trimmed by 4 bases and the J gene end by 4 bases; junction bases not matched to a gene: 14. The CDR3 DNA is TGTGCCAGCAGCCCCATCCCGGGGACAGGGAGTCGAGAGACCCAGTACTTC. Its translation: CASSPIPGTGSRETQYF.

V and J are TRBV7-9 and TRBJ2-1; TRBD2 matches 7 bases. V was clipped by 5 bases and J by 8 bases; unmatched bases: 3. This CDR3 is built from 12 residues. Germline values: CDR1 SEHNR, CDR2 FQNEAQ (reference sequence). The CDR3 is CASSVGGYEQFF. The CDR3, as DNA: TGTGCCAGCAGCGTCGGGGGGTATGAGCAGTTCTTC.

The J gene is TRBJ2-2, the V gene TRBV7-9; 8 bases match TRBD2. The CDR3 covers 15 residues. Germline V gene data show CDR1 as SEHNR and CDR2 as FQNEAQ (reference sequence). The V segment lost 4 bases and the J segment 6 bases; nucleotides outside the gene matches: 7. As DNA, the CDR3 is TGTGCCAGCAGCTCGTGGACTAGCCAGGCCGGGGAGCTGTTTTTT. Translation gives CASSSWTSQAGELFF.

The chain is built from TRBV10-2 and TRBJ2-1; 12 positions agree with TRBD2. Germline V gives CDR1 WSHSY, CDR2 SAAADI. V was pared by 1 base and J by 4 bases, with 5 bases of the junction left unmatched. CDR3 length: 17 residues. CDR3 in DNA: TGCGCCAGCAGTGAGTTTTGGACTAGCGGGGATTACAATGAGCAGTTCTTC. It translates to CASSEFWTSGDYNEQFF.

This chain links TRBV19 with TRBJ2-5, with TRBD1 as a possible D gene (6 bases). The CDR3 spans 13 residues. Trimming cost V 10 bases and J 1 base, with 13 bases left between them. CDR1 is LNHDA, CDR2 SQIVND, per germline (reference sequence). CDR3 nucleotide sequence: TGTGCCACCAACACACAGGGCCAAGAGACCCAGTACTTC. Residues: CATNTQGQETQYF.

The table lists this clone with a few counts. The chain employs TRBV6-6 and TRBJ1-5; a possible D gene is TRBD1 (5 bases). The germline V gene encodes CDR1 MNHNY and CDR2 SVGAGI (reference sequence). V was clipped by 6 bases and J by 0 bases, with 15 bases between them. The CDR3 runs to 16 residues. Written as DNA, the CDR3 is TGTGCCAGCAGGGGGACCGCAGCCTATAGCAATCAGCCCCAGCATTTT. Protein product: CASRGTAAYSNQPQHF.

The chain uses TRBV6-1 and TRBJ2-7; D is unclear. Germline V gene lookup returns CDR1 MNHNS and CDR2 SASEGT. V was shortened by 2 bases and J by 6 bases, with 11 bases between the two germline ends. This CDR3 contains 13 residues. The CDR3 bases are TGTGCCAGCAGTGAAAGTAGGGCGCTCGAGCAGTACTTC. As protein: CASSESRALEQYF.

The genes are TRBV18 and TRBJ2-2, with 15 nucleotides matching TRBD2. After removal of 10 bases from V and 4 bases from J, the junction contained 4 bases not matched to a gene. The CDR3 runs 15 residues. Per germline, CDR1 KGHSH and CDR2 LQKENI. The CDR3 spells CATGLAGGSTGELFF. CDR3 nucleotide sequence: TGTGCCACCGGACTAGCGGGAGGGAGCACCGGGGAGCTGTTTTTT.

The rearrangement joins TRBV28 to TRBJ1-1; D not resolved. Germline lookup yields CDR1 MDHEN and CDR2 SYDVKM. V was trimmed by 8 bases and J by 1 base, leaving 35 bases between them. The CDR3 runs 21 residues. Here the CDR3 DNA reads TGTGCCAGCCCGAAGATCCCCCCCGGTGCTGCGGACGGCCACAAGAACACTGAAGCTTTCTTT. Encoded protein: CASPKIPPGAADGHKNTEAFF.

Judged by abundance, this clone is medium-sized (0.01 to 0.1%). Additional DNA sequences in this sample encode the identical CDR3. DNA of the CDR3: TGTGCCAGCAGCTTAGAGCCCGGCGACGCCTACTATGGCTACACCTTC. Protein product: CASSLEPGDAYYGYTF. V usage is TRBV7-6 and J usage is TRBJ1-2, with D hard to call. Between the trimmed V and J ends, which lost 1 base and 3 bases, there was a span of 15 bases. There are 16 residues in the CDR3. Germline lookup yields CDR1 SGHVS and CDR2 FNYEAQ.

This chain links TRBV11-3 with TRBJ2-2; 8 nucleotides agree with TRBD1. V lost 5 bases to trimming and J lost 1 base; unmatched junction nucleotides: 12. CDR3 length: 18 residues. Germline CDR1 reads SGHNT; CDR2 reads YENEEA. CDR3 loop: CASSGRLGQGGNTGELFF. CDR3 bases: TGTGCCAGCAGCGGCCGATTAGGACAGGGTGGGAACACCGGGGAGCTGTTTTTT.

The chain recombines TRBV19 with TRBJ2-2; 11 nucleotides align to TRBD2. This CDR3 has 16 residues. V was pared by 5 bases and J by 7 bases, with 9 bases of the junction left unmatched. Germline loops: CDR1 LNHDA, CDR2 SQIVND (reference sequence). The CDR3 region is CASSARLAGGGGELFF. The CDR3 nucleotides read TGTGCCAGTAGTGCCCGGCTAGCGGGAGGAGGCGGGGAGCTGTTTTTT.

The DNA for the CDR3 is TGTGCCAGCAGCACCCCGGGACAGGGAGATATTCAGTACTTC. Encoded protein: CASSTPGQGDIQYF. The chain employs TRBV11-2 and TRBJ2-4; 9 positions match TRBD1. CDR1 SGHAT and CDR2 FQNNGV come from the germline V gene. V shed 5 bases and J 10 bases; nucleotides not matched to a gene: 9. This CDR3 is built from 14 residues.

The chain employs TRBV7-9 and TRBJ2-5; D unresolved. CDR3 length equals 14 residues. The germline V and J ends were trimmed by 5 bases and 5 bases, with 15 bases remaining between them. Germline CDR1 SEHNR, CDR2 FQNEAQ (reference sequence). The CDR3: CASSVGGNPETQYF. For the CDR3, the DNA is TGTGCCAGCAGCGTCGGTGGGAACCCCGAGACCCAGTACTTC.